Each of the 15 T cell receptor beta chains below was sequenced from the same sample in a study of blood T cell repertoires in COVID-19. Data came from immunoSEQ multiplex PCR; TCRdb stores just in-frame clones and leaves some out. Of a few hundred thousand clones detected, around 87% appear once; the ten largest clones hold 3%. The sequencing input was peripheral blood. Receptors were obtained from a man between 60 and 75 years old with acute or convalescent COVID-19.

This clone occurred once. This chain joins TRBV18 and TRBJ2-3, with D unclear. Germline V CDR1 and CDR2: KGHSH, LQKENI. The CDR3 runs to 16 residues. The germline V and J ends were trimmed by 1 base and 0 bases, with 11 bases remaining between them. The CDR3 nucleotides read TGTGCCAGCTCACCACAAGCGTCCACTAGCACAGATACGCAGTATTTT. Its translation is CASSPQASTSTDTQYF.

The table lists this clone with a few counts. The V and J genes are TRBV6-4 and TRBJ2-5, with TRBD1 as a possible D gene (5 bases). This CDR3 is built from 13 residues. In germline, CDR1 is MRHNA, CDR2 SNTAGT. Trimming left V 3 bases short and J 4 bases short, with 9 bases between. CDR3 loop: CASSERGGETQYF. The CDR3, as DNA: TGTGCCAGCAGTGAAAGGGGTGGAGAGACCCAGTACTTC.

The genes are TRBV14 and TRBJ2-4; D unclear. This CDR3 spans 17 amino acids. Germline V gene data show CDR1 as SGHDN and CDR2 as FVKESK. The V gene lost 1 base and the J gene lost 1 base, with 14 bases spanning the gap. Here the CDR3 DNA reads TGTGCCAGCAGCCAAGGAGGTCTCACGAGGGCCAAAAACATTCAGTACTTC. This codes for CASSQGGLTRAKNIQYF. Full variable domain (outside the CDR3, taken from reference TRBV14 and TRBJ2-4): EAGVTQFPSHSVIEKGQTVTLRCDPISGHDNLYWYRRVMGKEIKFLLHFVKESKQDESGMPNNRFLAERTGGTYSTLKVQPAELEDSGVYFCASSQGGLTRAKNIQYFGAGTRLSVL.

This clone was seen once. Here the CDR3 reads CSARGDNGYTF. The CDR3 DNA is TGCAGTGCTAGAGGGGACAATGGCTACACCTTC. This chain links TRBV20-1 with TRBJ1-2, with a possible D match to TRBD1 (6 bases). CDR3 length: 11 amino acids. Trimming stripped 1 base from V and 6 bases from J, with 6 bases between. Germline V gene sequence: CDR1 DFQATT, CDR2 SNEGSKA (reference sequence).

V is TRBV9 and J is TRBJ2-5; weak D call: TRBD1 (6 bases). V lost 4 bases to trimming and J lost 3 bases, with 22 bases between them. Germline V gives CDR1 SGDLS, CDR2 YYNGEE. The CDR3 totals 17 residues. CDR3 loop: CASSTRGRSSGEETQYF. The CDR3 nucleotides read TGTGCCAGCAGCACCAGGGGTAGGTCTTCCGGCGAAGAGACCCAGTACTTC. The complete variable domain, with remaining parts taken from reference TRBV9 and TRBJ2-5, reads DSGVTQTPKHLITATGQRVTLRCSPRSGDLSVYWYQQSLDQGLQFLIQYYNGEERAKGNILERFSAQQFPDLHSELNLSSLELGDSALYFCASSTRGRSSGEETQYFGPGTRLLVL.

The chain combines TRBV7-6 with TRBJ2-5; tentatively, D is TRBD2 (5 bases). V lost 2 bases and J lost 1, with 11 bases in between. CDR3 length: 15 amino acids. Per the germline V gene, CDR1 is SGHVS and CDR2 is FNYEAQ. The CDR3 is CASSLRRASQETQYF. CDR3 bases: TGTGCCAGCAGCTTAAGGCGGGCGTCCCAAGAGACCCAGTACTTC.

This clone has only a few counts. V gene TRBV28 combines with J gene TRBJ1-4; no definite D call. The ends were cut back, 7 bases at V and 0 bases at J, with 12 bases in the middle. Looked up from germline, CDR1 is MDHEN and CDR2 is SYDVKM. The CDR3 is made up of 15 amino acids. The CDR3 DNA reads TGTGCCAGCACGATTCGCGTTGCAACTAATGAAAAACTGTTTTTT. Translation gives CASTIRVATNEKLFF.

This clone was counted once. The chain employs TRBV29-1 and TRBJ1-1; TRBD1 aligns across 8 bases. The germline gives CDR1 SQVTM, CDR2 ANQGSEA. J lost 8 bases, V lost 5 bases, and 7 bases had no gene match. CDR3 size: 12 residues. CDR3 in amino acids: CSVRTGMPEAFF. The DNA for the CDR3 is TGCAGCGTTAGGACAGGGATGCCCGAAGCTTTCTTT.

This clone showed up just a few times. V gene TRBV18 combines with J gene TRBJ1-2; tentatively, D is TRBD1 (6 bases). V lost 4 bases, J lost 6 bases, and 12 bases lay in between. Germline CDR1 reads KGHSH; CDR2 reads LQKENI. The CDR3 sequence is 13 residues long. The CDR3 spells CASSQGVRNGYTF. CDR3 nucleotide sequence: TGTGCCAGCTCACAGGGGGTTAGGAATGGCTACACCTTC.

The chain is built from TRBV5-1 and TRBJ1-4, with a tentative D call TRBD1 (5 bases). This CDR3 contains 17 residues. V was shortened by 0 bases and J by 8 bases, with 20 bases between the two germline ends. The germline V gene has CDR1 SGHRS and CDR2 YFSETQ. CDR3 region: CASSLGPLGPEGEKLFF. Written as DNA, the CDR3 is TGCGCCAGCAGCTTGGGCCCCCTTGGACCGGAGGGGGAAAAACTGTTTTTT.

V and J are TRBV5-1 and TRBJ2-1, with 7 bases matching TRBD2. V lost 2 bases, J lost 0 bases, and 8 bases stayed unmatched. CDR1 SGHRS and CDR2 YFSETQ come from the germline V gene. The CDR3 runs to 17 residues. CDR3 amino acids: CASSFAGLSSSYNEQFF. For the CDR3, the DNA is TGCGCCAGCAGCTTCGCGGGACTATCGAGCTCCTACAATGAGCAGTTCTTC.

The chain combines TRBV28 with TRBJ1-6; the D gene is possibly TRBD1 (5 bases). Trimming took 3 bases from V and 10 from J, leaving 13 bases between them. The CDR3 is 14 amino acids. Per the germline V gene, CDR1 is MDHEN and CDR2 is SYDVKM. CDR3 DNA: TGTGCCAGCAGTTTTCCGGGGGGAGGGTCACCCCTCCACTTT. Translating it yields CASSFPGGGSPLHF.

This clone was detected only once. This chain connects TRBV18 to TRBJ2-6; D remains unclear. The CDR3 runs to 14 residues. The V gene's germline CDR1 is KGHSH and CDR2 LQKENI. V was shortened by 6 bases and J by 0 bases, with 6 bases between the two germline ends. This chain's CDR3 is CASSPSSGANVLTF. In nucleotides, the CDR3 is TGTGCCAGCTCTCCTAGCTCTGGGGCCAACGTCCTGACTTTC.

The chain combines TRBV28 with TRBJ1-1, with a weak D call TRBD1 (5 bases). Germline V gene lookup returns CDR1 MDHEN and CDR2 SYDVKM. The V end was cut by 2 bases, the J end by 4 bases, with 14 bases between. CDR3 length: 15 amino acids. The DNA for the CDR3 is TGTGCCAGCAGTTTAGGGTCGGGGGAGAGCACTGAAGCTTTCTTT. It codes for CASSLGSGESTEAFF.

This clone was seen more than once but under ten times. The chain links TRBV5-1 to TRBJ1-1; D is undetermined. Per germline, CDR1 SGHRS and CDR2 YFSETQ. The CDR3 has 14 residues. V lost 4 bases to trimming and J lost 1 base, with 11 bases between them. In nucleotides, the CDR3 is TGCGCCAGCAGCATGAACTTAGAGAACACTGAAGCTTTCTTT. Residues: CASSMNLENTEAFF.